This entry lists 4 T cell receptor beta chains sequenced from one sample in a study of blood T cell repertoires in COVID-19. Produced via immunoSEQ multiplex PCR; TCRdb's table is partial and in-frame only. The data contain about 180,000 clones, about 85% of them singletons. Sequencing was done on a sample of peripheral blood. These receptors came from a woman aged 80 or over with acute or convalescent COVID-19.

The chain is built from TRBV28 and TRBJ1-1, with D uncertain. Germline V gene sequence: CDR1 MDHEN, CDR2 SYDVKM. The CDR3 sequence is 16 residues long. V was clipped by 5 bases and J by 1 base, with 17 bases between them. DNA for the CDR3: TGTGCCAGCAGTCCCCCCCGGGGAGGCGAGAACACTGAAGCTTTCTTT. It yields the protein CASSPPRGGENTEAFF.

This clone was found many times. The rearrangement joins TRBV3-1 (or the pseudogene TRBV3-2) to TRBJ2-7; possibly TRBD1 for D (7 bases). V lost 11 bases, J lost 0 bases, and 14 bases lay in between. The CDR3 length is 13 residues. Germline CDR1 is LGHDT and CDR2 is YNNKEL (reference sequence). The CDR3 coding sequence is TGTGCCGCGGGACAGACCAGCTCCTACGAGCAGTACTTC. It yields the protein CAAGQTSSYEQYF.

CDR3 sequence: CASSSRQRPYEQYF. The CDR3 DNA reads as TGTGCCAGTAGTAGCCGGCAGCGCCCCTACGAGCAGTACTTC. The rearrangement uses TRBV19 and TRBJ2-7; D unclear. The CDR3 covers 14 residues. CDR1 is LNHDA and CDR2 is SQIVND in the germline V gene (reference sequence). The V end lost 4 bases, the J end lost 2 bases, and 12 bases lay between the germline ends.

V and J are TRBV6-2 or TRBV6-3 and TRBJ1-2; D gene ambiguous. The V end was cut by 0 bases, the J end by 4 bases, with 9 bases between. The CDR3 has 14 amino acids. Per germline, CDR1 MNHEY and CDR2 SVGEGT. The CDR3 nucleotides read TGTGCCAGCAGTTACTCGCGGGCTACCTATGGCTACACCTTC. Amino acids: CASSYSRATYGYTF.